This T cell receptor beta chain was obtained from a study of cytomegalovirus exposure and HLA in healthy donors. This clone was seen a few times. Distinct nucleotide sequences in the sample also encode this CDR3. The germline gives CDR1 LNHDA, CDR2 SQIVND (reference sequence). The length of the CDR3 is 16 residues. Trimming took 2 bases from V and 0 from J; bases not matched to a gene: 2. Vbeta (60) and Jbeta (13) primers were used in the PCR. The assay was immunoSEQ multiplex PCR, and TCRdb's table has in-frame clones only and misses some. The sample carries roughly 200,000 clones, around 78% recorded once.

This receptor was identified in a young woman in good health and CMV-seropositive. Input material: PBMCs. The genes are TRBV19 and TRBJ2-3; 10 bases match TRBD2. The CDR3 DNA sequence: TGTGCCAGTAGTATACTAGCGGGAGCCAGCACAGATACGCAGTATTTT. This translates into CASSILAGASTDTQYF.